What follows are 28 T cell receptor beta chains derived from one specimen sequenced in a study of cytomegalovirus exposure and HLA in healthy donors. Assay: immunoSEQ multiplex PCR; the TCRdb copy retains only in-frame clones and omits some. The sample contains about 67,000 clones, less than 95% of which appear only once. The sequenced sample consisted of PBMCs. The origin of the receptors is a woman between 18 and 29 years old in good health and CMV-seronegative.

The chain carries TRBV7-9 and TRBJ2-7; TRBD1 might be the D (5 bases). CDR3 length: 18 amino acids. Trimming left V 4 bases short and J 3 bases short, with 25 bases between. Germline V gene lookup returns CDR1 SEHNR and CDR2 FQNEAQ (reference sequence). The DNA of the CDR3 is TGTGCCAGCAGCTCAAAGACAGCCAAGCAATCAAAATACTACGAGCAGTACTTC. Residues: CASSSKTAKQSKYYEQYF.

The CDR3 DNA sequence: TGTGCCAGCAATCGAGTACAGGGGAACACTGAAGCTTTCTTT. It is translated as CASNRVQGNTEAFF. This chain connects TRBV27 to TRBJ1-1; weak D call: TRBD1 (6 bases). This CDR3 spans 14 amino acids. Between the trimmed V and J ends, which lost 7 bases and 1 base, there was a span of 13 bases. Germline CDR1 MNHEY, CDR2 SMNVEV (reference sequence).

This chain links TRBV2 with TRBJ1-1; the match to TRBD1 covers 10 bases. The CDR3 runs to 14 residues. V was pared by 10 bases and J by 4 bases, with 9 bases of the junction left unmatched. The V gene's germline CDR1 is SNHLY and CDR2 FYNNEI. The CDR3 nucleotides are TGTGCCAAAACGGGACAGGGGCAGATCACTGAAGCTTTCTTT. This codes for CAKTGQGQITEAFF.

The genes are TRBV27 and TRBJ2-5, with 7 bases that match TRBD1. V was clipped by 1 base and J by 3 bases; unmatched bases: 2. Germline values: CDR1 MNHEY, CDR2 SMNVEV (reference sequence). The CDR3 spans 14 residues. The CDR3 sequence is CASSLLGTEETQYF. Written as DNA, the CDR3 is TGTGCCAGCAGTTTATTAGGGACAGAAGAGACCCAGTACTTC.

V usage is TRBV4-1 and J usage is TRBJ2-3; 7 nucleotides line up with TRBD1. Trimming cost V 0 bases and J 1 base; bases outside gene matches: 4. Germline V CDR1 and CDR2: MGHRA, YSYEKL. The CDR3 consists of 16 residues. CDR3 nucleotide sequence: TGCGCCAGCAGCCAAGACCGACAGGGACGCACAGATACGCAGTATTTT. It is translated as CASSQDRQGRTDTQYF.

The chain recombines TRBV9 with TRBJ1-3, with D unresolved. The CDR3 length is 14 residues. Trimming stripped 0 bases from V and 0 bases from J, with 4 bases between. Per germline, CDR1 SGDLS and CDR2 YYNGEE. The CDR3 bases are TGTGCCAGCAGCGTAGTAGCCTCTGGAAACACCATATATTTT. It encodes CASSVVASGNTIYF.

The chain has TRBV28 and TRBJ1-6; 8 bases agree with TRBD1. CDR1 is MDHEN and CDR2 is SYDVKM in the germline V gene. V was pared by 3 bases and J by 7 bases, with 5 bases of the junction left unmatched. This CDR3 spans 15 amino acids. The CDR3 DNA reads TGTGCCAGCAGTTTTGTCGGGACAGGCAATTCACCCCTCCACTTT. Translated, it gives CASSFVGTGNSPLHF.

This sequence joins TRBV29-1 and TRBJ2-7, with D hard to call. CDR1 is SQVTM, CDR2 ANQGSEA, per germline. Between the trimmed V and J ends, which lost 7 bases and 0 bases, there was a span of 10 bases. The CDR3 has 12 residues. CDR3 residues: CSGIVSSYEQYF. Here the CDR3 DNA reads TGCAGCGGCATAGTGAGCTCCTACGAGCAGTACTTC.

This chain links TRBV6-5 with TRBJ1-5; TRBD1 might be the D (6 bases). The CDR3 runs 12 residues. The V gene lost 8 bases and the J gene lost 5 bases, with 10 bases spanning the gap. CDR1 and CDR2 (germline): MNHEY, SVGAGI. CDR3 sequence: CASENRDQPQHF. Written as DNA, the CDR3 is TGTGCCAGCGAGAACAGGGATCAGCCCCAGCATTTT.

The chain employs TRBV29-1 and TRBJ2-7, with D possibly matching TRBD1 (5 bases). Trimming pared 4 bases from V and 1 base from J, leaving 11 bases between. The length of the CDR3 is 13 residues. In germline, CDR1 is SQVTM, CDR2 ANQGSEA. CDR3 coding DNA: TGCAGCGTTGGTAAGGGGATTTCCTACGAGCAGTACTTC. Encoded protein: CSVGKGISYEQYF.

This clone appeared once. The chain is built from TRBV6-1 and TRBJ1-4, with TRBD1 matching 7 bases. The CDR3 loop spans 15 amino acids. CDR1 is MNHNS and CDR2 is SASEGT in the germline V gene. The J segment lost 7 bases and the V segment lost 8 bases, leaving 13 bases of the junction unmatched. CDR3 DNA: TGTGCCAGCGGTCCGGAGAGGGGGCGGAGTGAAAAACTGTTTTTT. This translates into CASGPERGRSEKLFF.

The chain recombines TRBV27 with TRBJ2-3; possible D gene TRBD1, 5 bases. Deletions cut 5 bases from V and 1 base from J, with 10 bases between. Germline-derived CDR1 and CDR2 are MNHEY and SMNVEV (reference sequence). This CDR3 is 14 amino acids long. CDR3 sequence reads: CASSATEGTDTQYF. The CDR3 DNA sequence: TGTGCCAGCAGTGCGACAGAGGGCACAGATACGCAGTATTTT.

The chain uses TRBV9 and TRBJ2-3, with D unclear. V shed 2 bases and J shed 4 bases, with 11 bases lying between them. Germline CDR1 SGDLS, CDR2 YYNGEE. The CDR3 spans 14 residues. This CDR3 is CASSVLTGPDTQYF. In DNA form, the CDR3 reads TGTGCCAGCAGCGTCCTTACCGGTCCAGATACGCAGTATTTT.

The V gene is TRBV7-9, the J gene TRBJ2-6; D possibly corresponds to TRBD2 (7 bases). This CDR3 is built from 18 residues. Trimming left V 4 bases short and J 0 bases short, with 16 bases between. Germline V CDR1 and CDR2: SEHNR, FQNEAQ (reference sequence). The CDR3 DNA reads TGTGCCAGCAGCTCTCGACGGGGGGCCTTCTCTGGGGCCAACGTCCTGACTTTC. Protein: CASSSRRGAFSGANVLTF.

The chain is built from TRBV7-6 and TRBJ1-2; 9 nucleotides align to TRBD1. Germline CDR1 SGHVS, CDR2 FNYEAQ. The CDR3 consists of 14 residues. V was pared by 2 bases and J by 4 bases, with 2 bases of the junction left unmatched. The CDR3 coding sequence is TGTGCCAGCAGCTTATCGGACAGGGGCTATGGCTACACCTTC. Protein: CASSLSDRGYGYTF.

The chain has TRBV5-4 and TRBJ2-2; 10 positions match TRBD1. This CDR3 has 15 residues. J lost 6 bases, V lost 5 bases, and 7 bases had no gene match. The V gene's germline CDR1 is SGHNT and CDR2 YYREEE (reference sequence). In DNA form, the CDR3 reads TGTGCCAGCAGGGCCGGGACAGGGGTGTCCGGGGAGCTGTTTTTT. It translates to CASRAGTGVSGELFF.

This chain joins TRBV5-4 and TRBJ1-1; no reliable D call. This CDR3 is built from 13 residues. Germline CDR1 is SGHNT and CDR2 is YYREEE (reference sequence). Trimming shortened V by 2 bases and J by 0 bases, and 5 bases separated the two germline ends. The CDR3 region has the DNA TGTGCCAGCAGCTTACACCTGAACACTGAAGCTTTCTTT. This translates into CASSLHLNTEAFF.

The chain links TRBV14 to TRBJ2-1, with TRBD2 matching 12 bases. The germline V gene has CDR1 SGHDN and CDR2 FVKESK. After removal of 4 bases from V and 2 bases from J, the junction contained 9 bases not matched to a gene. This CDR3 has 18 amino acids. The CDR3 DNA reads TGTGCCAGCAGCCTGGGACTAGCGGGCCCCGGCACCTACAATGAGCAGTTCTTC. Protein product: CASSLGLAGPGTYNEQFF. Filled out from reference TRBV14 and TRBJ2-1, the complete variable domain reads EAGVTQFPSHSVIEKGQTVTLRCDPISGHDNLYWYRRVMGKEIKFLLHFVKESKQDESGMPNNRFLAERTGGTYSTLKVQPAELEDSGVYFCASSLGLAGPGTYNEQFFGPGTRLTVL.

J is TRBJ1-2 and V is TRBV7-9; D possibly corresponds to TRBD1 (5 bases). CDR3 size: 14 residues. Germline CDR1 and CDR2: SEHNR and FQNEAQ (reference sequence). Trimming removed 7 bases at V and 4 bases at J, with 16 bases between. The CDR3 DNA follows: TGTGCCAGCATTCGACTCAGGGAGGGCTATGGCTACACCTTC. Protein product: CASIRLREGYGYTF.

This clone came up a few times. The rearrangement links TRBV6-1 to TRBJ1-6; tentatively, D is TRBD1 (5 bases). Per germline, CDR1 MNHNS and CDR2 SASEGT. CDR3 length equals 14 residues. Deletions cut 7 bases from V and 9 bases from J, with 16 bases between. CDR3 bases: TGTGCCAGCAAGGGCGGGGGAGGCGGTTCACCCCTCCACTTT. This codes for CASKGGGGGSPLHF.

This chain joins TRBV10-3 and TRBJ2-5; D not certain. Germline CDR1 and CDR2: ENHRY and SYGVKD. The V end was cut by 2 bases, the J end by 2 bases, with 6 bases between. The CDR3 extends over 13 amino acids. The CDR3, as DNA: TGTGCCATCAGTGAGCGTCAGCAAGAGACCCAGTACTTC. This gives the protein CAISERQQETQYF.

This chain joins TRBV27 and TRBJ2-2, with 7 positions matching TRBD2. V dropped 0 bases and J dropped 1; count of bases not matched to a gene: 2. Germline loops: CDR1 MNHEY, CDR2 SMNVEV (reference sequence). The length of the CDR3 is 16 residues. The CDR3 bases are TGTGCCAGCAGTTTATCGTGGGGGGGGAACACCGGGGAGCTGTTTTTT. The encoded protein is CASSLSWGGNTGELFF.

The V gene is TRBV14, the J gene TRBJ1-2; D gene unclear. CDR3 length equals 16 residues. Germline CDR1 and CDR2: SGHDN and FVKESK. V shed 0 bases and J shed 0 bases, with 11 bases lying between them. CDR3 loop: CASSQEWTGTNYGYTF. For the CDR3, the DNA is TGTGCCAGCAGCCAAGAGTGGACGGGAACTAACTATGGCTACACCTTC.

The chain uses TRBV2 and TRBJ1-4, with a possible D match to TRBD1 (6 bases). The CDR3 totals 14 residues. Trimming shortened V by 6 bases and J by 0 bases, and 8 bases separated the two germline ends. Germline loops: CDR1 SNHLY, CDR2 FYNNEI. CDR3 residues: CASRRQATNEKLFF. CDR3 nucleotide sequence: TGTGCCAGCAGACGACAGGCAACTAATGAAAAACTGTTTTTT.

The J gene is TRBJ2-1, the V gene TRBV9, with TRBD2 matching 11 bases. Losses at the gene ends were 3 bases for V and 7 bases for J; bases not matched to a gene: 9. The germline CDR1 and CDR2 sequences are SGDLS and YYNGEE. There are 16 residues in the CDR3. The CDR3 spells CASSGRLAGSVNEQFF. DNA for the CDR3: TGTGCCAGCAGCGGACGACTAGCGGGGTCTGTAAATGAGCAGTTCTTC. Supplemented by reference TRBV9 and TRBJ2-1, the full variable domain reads DSGVTQTPKHLITATGQRVTLRCSPRSGDLSVYWYQQSLDQGLQFLIQYYNGEERAKGNILERFSAQQFPDLHSELNLSSLELGDSALYFCASSGRLAGSVNEQFFGPGTRLTVL.

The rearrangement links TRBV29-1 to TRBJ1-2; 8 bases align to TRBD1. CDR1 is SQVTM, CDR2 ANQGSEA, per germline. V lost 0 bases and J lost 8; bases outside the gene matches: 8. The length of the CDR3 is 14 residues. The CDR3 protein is CSVEDQDRGSGYTF. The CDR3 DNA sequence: TGCAGCGTTGAAGACCAAGACAGGGGATCCGGCTACACCTTC. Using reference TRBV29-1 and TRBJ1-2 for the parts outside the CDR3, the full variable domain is SAVISQKPSRDICQRGTSLTIQCQVDSQVTMMFWYRQQPGQSLTLIATANQGSEATYESGFVIDKFPISRPNLTFSTLTVSNMSPEDSSIYLCSVEDQDRGSGYTFGSGTRLTVV.

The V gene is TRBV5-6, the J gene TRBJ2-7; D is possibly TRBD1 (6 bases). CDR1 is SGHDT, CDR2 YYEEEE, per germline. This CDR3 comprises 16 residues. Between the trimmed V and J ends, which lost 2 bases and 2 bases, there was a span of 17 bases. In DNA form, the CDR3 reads TGTGCCAGCAGCTTCCCCTCCGGGACACGAGCCTACGAGCAGTACTTC. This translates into CASSFPSGTRAYEQYF.

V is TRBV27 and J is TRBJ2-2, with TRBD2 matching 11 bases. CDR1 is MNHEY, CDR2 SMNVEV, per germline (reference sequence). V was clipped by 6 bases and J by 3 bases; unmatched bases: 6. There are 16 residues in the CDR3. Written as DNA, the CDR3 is TGTGCCAGCAGGCCACTTAGCGGGGGGGACACCGGGGAGCTGTTTTTT. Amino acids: CASRPLSGGDTGELFF.